This T cell receptor beta chain is drawn from a study of T cell responses to AZD1222 COVID-19 vaccine. The assay was immunoSEQ multiplex PCR, and TCRdb's table has in-frame clones only and misses some. This table holds 150,000 to 200,000 clones, 90% found once. CDR1 and CDR2 (germline): SGDLS, YYNGEE. V lost 1 base to trimming and J lost 3 bases, with 26 bases between them. The CDR3 has 19 residues. The material was peripheral blood, obtained on day 0 of AZD1222 vaccination. This chain connects TRBV9 to TRBJ2-7; maybe TRBD2 (7 bases). The sequence derives from an adult in good health. The CDR3, as DNA: TGTGCCAGCAGCGTACTTAGCGGACCCGGGGGCGGGAGCCACTACGAGCAGTACTTC. This codes for CASSVLSGPGGGSHYEQYF.